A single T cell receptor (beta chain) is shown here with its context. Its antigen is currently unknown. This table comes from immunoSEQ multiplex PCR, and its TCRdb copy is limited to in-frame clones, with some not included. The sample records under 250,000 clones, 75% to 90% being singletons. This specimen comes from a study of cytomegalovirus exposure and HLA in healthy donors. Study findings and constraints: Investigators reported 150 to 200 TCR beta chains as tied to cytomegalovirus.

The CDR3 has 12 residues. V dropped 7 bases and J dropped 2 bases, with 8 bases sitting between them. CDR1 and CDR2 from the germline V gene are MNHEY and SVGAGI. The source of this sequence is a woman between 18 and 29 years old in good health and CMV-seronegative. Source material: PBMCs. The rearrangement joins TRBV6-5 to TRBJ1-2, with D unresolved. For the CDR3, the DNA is TGTGCCAGCAAAGGCATCAACTATGGCTACACCTTC. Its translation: CASKGINYGYTF.